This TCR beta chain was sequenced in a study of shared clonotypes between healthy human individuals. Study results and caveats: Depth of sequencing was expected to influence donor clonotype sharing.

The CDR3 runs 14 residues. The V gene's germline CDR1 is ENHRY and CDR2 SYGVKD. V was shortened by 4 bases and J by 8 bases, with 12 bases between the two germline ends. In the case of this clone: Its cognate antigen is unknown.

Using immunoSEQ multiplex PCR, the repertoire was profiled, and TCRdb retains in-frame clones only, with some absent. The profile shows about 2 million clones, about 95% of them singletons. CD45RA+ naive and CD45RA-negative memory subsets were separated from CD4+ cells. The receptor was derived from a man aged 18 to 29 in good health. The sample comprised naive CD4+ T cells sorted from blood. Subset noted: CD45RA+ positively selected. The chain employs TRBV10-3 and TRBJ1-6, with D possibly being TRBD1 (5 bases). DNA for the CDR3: TGTGCCATCAGTGCTGGGGGGGTTGATTCACCCCTCCACTTT. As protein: CAISAGGVDSPLHF.